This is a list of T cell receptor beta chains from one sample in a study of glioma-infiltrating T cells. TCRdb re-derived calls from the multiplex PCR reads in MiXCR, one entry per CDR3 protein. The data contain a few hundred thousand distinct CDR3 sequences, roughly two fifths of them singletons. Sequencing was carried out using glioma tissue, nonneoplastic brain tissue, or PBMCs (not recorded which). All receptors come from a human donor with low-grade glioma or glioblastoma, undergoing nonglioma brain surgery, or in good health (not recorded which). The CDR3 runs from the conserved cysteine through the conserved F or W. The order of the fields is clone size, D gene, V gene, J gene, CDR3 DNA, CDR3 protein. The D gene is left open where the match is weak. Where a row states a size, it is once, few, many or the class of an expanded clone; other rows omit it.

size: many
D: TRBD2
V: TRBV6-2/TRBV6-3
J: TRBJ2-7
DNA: TGTGCCAGCAGTTACGCGAGGACTAGCGGGTTCTCCTACGAGCAGTACTTC
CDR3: CASSYARTSGFSYEQYF

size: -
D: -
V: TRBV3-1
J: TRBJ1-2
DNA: TGTGCCAGCAGCCAAGTTAACAGGGTCGATGGCTGCACCTTC
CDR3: CASSQVNRVDGCTF

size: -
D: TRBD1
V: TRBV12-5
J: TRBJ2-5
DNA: TGTGCTAGTGACATTGACAGGGGAAACCAAGAGACCCAGTACTTC
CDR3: CASDIDRGNQETQYF

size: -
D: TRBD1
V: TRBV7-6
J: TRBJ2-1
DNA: TGTGCCAGCAGCTCAATAAGGGACAGGCCCTTCTACAATGAGCAGTTCTTC
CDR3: CASSSIRDRPFYNEQFF

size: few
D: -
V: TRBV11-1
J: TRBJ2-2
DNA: TGTGCCAGCAGTAGGTACACGAACACCGGGGAGCTGTTTTTT
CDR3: CASSRYTNTGELFF

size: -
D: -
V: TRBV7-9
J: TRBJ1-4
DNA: TGTGCCATCACCGGGGATCTTAGGGGAGAAAAACTGTTTTTT
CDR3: CAITGDLRGEKLFF

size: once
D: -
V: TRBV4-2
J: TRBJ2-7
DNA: TGTGCCAGCAGCCAAGGCACAGGCCCTGCCACAGGTTCCTACGAGCAGTACTTC
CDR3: CASSQGTGPATGSYEQYF

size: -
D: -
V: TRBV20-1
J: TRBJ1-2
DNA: TGCGGTGCTCCTCCACAGGGTCGGAACTATGGCTACACCTTC
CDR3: CGAPPQGRNYGYTF

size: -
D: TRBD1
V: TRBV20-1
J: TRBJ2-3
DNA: TGCAGTGCTAGAGATCCGGGACAGGGCACAGATACGCAGTATTTT
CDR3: CSARDPGQGTDTQYF

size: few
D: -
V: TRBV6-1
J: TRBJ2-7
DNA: TGTGCCAGCAGAAATTCGGGGGATAGCGGCTACGAGCAGTACTTC
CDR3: CASRNSGDSGYEQYF

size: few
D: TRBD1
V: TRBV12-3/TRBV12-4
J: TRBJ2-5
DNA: TGTGCCAGCAGCTCAGAGACAGGGGGCCGTCAAGAGACCCAGTACTTC
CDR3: CASSSETGGRQETQYF

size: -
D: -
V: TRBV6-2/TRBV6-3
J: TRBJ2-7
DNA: TGTGCCAGCAGTTTAAACTTTGGGGAGACCTACGAGCAGTACTTC
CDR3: CASSLNFGETYEQYF

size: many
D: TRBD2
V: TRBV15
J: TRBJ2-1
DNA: TGTGCCACCAGCAGGACTAGCGGCCTTTACAATGAGCAGTTCTTC
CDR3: CATSRTSGLYNEQFF

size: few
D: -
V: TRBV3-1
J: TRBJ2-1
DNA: TGTGCCAGCAGCCAAGGCTCAGCCTACAATGAGCAGTTCTTC
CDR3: CASSQGSAYNEQFF

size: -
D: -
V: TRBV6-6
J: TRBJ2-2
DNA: TGTGCCAGCAGTTACTCACCCACCGGGACACACCCTACGAACACCGGGGAGCTGTTTTTT
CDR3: CASSYSPTGTHPTNTGELFF

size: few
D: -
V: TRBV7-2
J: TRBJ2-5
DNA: TGTGCCAGCTCATTTTGGGTCTCGGCCGAGACCCAGTACTTC
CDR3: CASSFWVSAETQYF

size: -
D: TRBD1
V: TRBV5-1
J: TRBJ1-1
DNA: TGCGCCAGCAGCTTACCAGGGGGCCCTTTGGCTGAAGCTTTCTTT
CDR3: CASSLPGGPLAEAFF

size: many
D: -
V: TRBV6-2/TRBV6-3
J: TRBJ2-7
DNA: TGTGCCAGCAGTTTCGCGCCGTACGAGCAGTACTTC
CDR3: CASSFAPYEQYF

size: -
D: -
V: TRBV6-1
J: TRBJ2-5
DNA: TGTGCCATCAGTGAGGCCCTTGAGACCCAGTACTTC
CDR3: CAISEALETQYF

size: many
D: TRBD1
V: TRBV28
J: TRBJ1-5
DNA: TGTGCCAGCACCCGGACAGGGGGCCGCATTAGCAATCAGCCCCAGCATTTT
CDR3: CASTRTGGRISNQPQHF

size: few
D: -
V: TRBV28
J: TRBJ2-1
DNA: TGTGCCAGCCCCCCCCCTAGCGAAAGCTCCTACAATGAGCAGTTCTTC
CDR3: CASPPPSESSYNEQFF

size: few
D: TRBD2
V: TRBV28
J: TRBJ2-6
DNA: TGTGCCAGCAGTTTGATTAGCGGGTCCTCTGGGGCCAACGTCCTGACTTTC
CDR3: CASSLISGSSGANVLTF

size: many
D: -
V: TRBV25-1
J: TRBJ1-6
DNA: TGTGCCAGCAGTGAATTTGAAGGGGCCTCCTATAATTCACCCCTCCACTTT
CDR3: CASSEFEGASYNSPLHF

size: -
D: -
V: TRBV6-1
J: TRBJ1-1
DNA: TGTGCCAGCAGCCGGCGGACAGTCGTCACTGAAGCTTTCTTT
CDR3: CASSRRTVVTEAFF

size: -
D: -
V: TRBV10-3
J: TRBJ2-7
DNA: TGTGCCATCAGTGGGGCAGAGAAATACGAGCAGTACTTC
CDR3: CAISGAEKYEQYF

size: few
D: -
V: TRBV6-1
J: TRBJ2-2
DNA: TGTGCCTCTTCCGGAGGTTCGAACACCGGGGAGCTGTTTTTT
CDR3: CASSGGSNTGELFF

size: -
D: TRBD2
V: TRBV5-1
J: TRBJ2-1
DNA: TGCGCCAGCAGCTTTTCTCGGACTAGCGCTACGTCGAGCTCCTACAATGAGCAGTTCTTC
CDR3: CASSFSRTSATSSSYNEQFF

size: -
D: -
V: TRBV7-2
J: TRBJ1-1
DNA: TGTGCCAGCAGCTTAGGGAGAGGTGAAGCTTTCTTT
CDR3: CASSLGRGEAFF

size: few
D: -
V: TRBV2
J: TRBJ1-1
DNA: TGTGCCAGCAGGACGTCATCCGGAGCTTTCTTT
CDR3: CASRTSSGAFF

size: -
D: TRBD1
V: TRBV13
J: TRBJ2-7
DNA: TGTGCCAGCAGCTCCCGGGGACAGGCCTACGAGCAGTACTTC
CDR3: CASSSRGQAYEQYF

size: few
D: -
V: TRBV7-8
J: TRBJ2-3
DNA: TGTGCCAGCAGCTTAGGTGTAGGTAACACAGATACGCAGTATTTT
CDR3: CASSLGVGNTDTQYF

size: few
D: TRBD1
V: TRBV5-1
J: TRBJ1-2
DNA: TGCGCCAGCAGCTTTTTGACAGGGAAAAATGGCTACACCTTC
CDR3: CASSFLTGKNGYTF

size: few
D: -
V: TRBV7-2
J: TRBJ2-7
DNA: TGTGCCAGCAGCTTAGGCCGAGGGGAGAGGGAGCAGTACTTC
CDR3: CASSLGRGEREQYF

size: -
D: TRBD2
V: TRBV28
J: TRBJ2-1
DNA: TGTGCCAACAGTTTAACTAGCGTCGGTGAGCAGTTCTTC
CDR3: CANSLTSVGEQFF

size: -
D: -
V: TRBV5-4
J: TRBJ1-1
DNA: TGTGCCAGCAGCTTGGCCCCGGGACGACTCCTTTCGGGGACTGAAGCTTTCTTT
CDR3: CASSLAPGRLLSGTEAFF

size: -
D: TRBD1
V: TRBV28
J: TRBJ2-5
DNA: TGTGCCAGCAGTCCGGCGGGCAGGGGGCCCCAAGAGACCCAGTACTTC
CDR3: CASSPAGRGPQETQYF

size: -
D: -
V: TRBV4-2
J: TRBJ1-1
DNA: TGTGCCAGCAGCCAATTATTAGGGGACACTGAAGCTTTCTTT
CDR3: CASSQLLGDTEAFF

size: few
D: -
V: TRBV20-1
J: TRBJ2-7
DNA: TGCAGTGCCACCGCCGGACATAGGTACGAGCAGTACTTC
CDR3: CSATAGHRYEQYF

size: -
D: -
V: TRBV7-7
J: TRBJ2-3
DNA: TGTGCCAGCAGCCCCCGGAGGGCAGGCGACACAGATACGCAGTATTTT
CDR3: CASSPRRAGDTDTQYF

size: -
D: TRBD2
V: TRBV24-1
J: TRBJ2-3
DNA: TGTGCCACCAGTGATCTACTAGCGGGAAGCACAGATACGCAGTATTTT
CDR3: CATSDLLAGSTDTQYF

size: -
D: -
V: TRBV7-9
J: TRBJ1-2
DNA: TGTGCCAGCAGCTTTGGGACGGCCAACTATGGCTACACCTTC
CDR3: CASSFGTANYGYTF

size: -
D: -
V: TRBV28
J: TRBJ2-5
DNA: TGTGCCAGCACCCTAGAGGGGGAGATAGAGACCCAGTACTTC
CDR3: CASTLEGEIETQYF

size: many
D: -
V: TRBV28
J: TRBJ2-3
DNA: TGTGCCAGCAATCTAGCTAACACAGATACGCAGTATTTT
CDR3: CASNLANTDTQYF

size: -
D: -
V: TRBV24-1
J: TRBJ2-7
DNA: TGTGCCACCGGCCAGGGGGGGGGATTCGGTGAGCAGTACTTC
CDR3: CATGQGGGFGEQYF

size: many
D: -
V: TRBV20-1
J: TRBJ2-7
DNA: TGCAGTGCGCGAGCCGGGGTGACCTACGAGCAGTACTTC
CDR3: CSARAGVTYEQYF

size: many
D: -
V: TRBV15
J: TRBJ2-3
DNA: TGTGCCACCAGCAGAGATCGTGGTCCTCCCGCAGATACGCAGTATTTT
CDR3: CATSRDRGPPADTQYF

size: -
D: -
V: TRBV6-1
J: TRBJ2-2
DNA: TGTGCCAGCAGTGCCCGTCAGTCCGCCGGGGAGCTGTTTTTT
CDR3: CASSARQSAGELFF

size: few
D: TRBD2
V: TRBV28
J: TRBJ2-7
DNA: TGTGCCAGCAGTCATCCTGGTCTGAAGCGGACTAGCGACTACGAGCAGTACTTC
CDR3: CASSHPGLKRTSDYEQYF

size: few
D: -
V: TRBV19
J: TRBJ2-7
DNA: TGTGCCAGTAGTGGAGGACACTCCTACGAGCAGTACTTC
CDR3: CASSGGHSYEQYF

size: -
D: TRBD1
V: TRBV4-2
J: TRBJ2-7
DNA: TGTGCCAGCAGCCACCGGGACAGAGATTACGAGCAGTACTTC
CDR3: CASSHRDRDYEQYF

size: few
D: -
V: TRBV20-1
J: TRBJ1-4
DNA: TGCAGTGCTAGTCCCCAGGCCCAGGTCGATGAAAAACTGTTTTTT
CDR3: CSASPQAQVDEKLFF

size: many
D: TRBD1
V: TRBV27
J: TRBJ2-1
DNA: TGTGCCAGCAGTTCGGACAGGAGGTTATACAATGAGCAGTTCTTC
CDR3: CASSSDRRLYNEQFF

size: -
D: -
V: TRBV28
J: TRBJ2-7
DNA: TGTGCCAGCAGTTTTTCATGGGCGGGCGTACCTTCCTACGAGCAGTACTTC
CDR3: CASSFSWAGVPSYEQYF

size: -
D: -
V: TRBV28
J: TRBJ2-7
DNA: TGTGCCAGCAGTACTCCCACATCCATCTGGGAGCAGTACTTC
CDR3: CASSTPTSIWEQYF

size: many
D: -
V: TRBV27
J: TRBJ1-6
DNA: TGTGCCAGCAGTTTTATCAGTCAAAATTCACCCCTCCACTTT
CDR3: CASSFISQNSPLHF

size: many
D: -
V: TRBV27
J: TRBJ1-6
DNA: TGTGCCAGCAGTTTCAATACGAATTCACCCCTCCACTTT
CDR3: CASSFNTNSPLHF

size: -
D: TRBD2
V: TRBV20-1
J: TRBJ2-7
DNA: TGCAGTGCTAGTCAGCTAGCGGGAGGGAGCTCCTACGAGCAGTACTTC
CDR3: CSASQLAGGSSYEQYF

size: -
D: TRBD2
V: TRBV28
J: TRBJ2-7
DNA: TGTGCCAGCAGCCCTTTAGCGGGAGGAGATTACGAGCAGTACTTC
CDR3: CASSPLAGGDYEQYF

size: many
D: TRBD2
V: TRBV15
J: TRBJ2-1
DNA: TGTGCCACCAGCAGAGGGACGGGAGCTAGCGGGAGGGTGAATGAGCAGTTCTTC
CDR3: CATSRGTGASGRVNEQFF

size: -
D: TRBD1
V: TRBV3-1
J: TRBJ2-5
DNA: TGTGCCAGCAGCTACAGGGGGCAACAAGAGACCCAGTACTTC
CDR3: CASSYRGQQETQYF